These T cell receptor beta chains were read from a single sample in a study of patients and donors after allogeneic stem cell transplantation. TCRdb reanalysed the RT-PCR reads using MiXCR and keeps one entry per CDR3 protein. Of about 160,000 distinct CDR3 sequences in the sample, 25% to 35% are singletons; the top ten hold 2.5% to 3.5%. Specimen: blood, either unsorted or a sorted T cell fraction (not recorded which). These receptors were taken from a human donor who was either an allogeneic HSCT recipient or a stem cell or donor lymphocyte infusion donor (not recorded which). It is not recorded whose cells these are; they may come from a transplant donor. The CDR3 runs from the conserved cysteine through the conserved F or W. D genes are given only for firm matches. Some rows have no size entry. The others give once, few or many, or a class for an expanded clone.

V gene,clone size,J gene,D gene,CDR3 protein,CDR3 DNA
TRBV3-1,few,TRBJ2-7,TRBD2,CASSVGLAGNYEQYF,TGTGCCAGCAGTGTCGGACTAGCGGGAAATTACGAGCAGTACTTC
TRBV20-1,.,TRBJ2-3,.,CSARDRRAGALTDTQYF,TGCAGTGCTAGAGATCGCCGAGCAGGGGCGTTGACAGATACGCAGTATTTT
TRBV6-1,few,TRBJ1-1,TRBD1,CASRRDRAVGTEAFF,TGTGCCAGCAGAAGGGACAGGGCGGTGGGCACTGAAGCTTTCTTT
TRBV4-2,.,TRBJ1-1,.,CASSQDSGRTEAFF,TGTGCCAGCAGCCAAGATTCTGGGCGAACTGAAGCTTTCTTT
TRBV20-1,many,TRBJ1-5,.,CSANGVSNQPQHF,TGCAGTGCTAACGGGGTCAGCAATCAGCCCCAGCATTTT
TRBV12-3/TRBV12-4,.,TRBJ1-2,.,CASSSNSYGYTF,TGTGCCAGCAGCTCGAACAGCTATGGCTACACCTTC
TRBV12-3/TRBV12-4,few,TRBJ1-2,.,CASSFLQSEGYTF,TGTGCCAGCAGTTTTCTTCAGAGCGAGGGCTACACCTTC
TRBV28,.,TRBJ2-7,TRBD2,CASSLPLTWTSGSGYEQYF,TGTGCCAGCAGTTTACCCCTCACCTGGACTAGCGGGAGTGGTTACGAGCAGTACTTC
TRBV6-2/TRBV6-3,few,TRBJ1-1,TRBD1,CASSYPSIGPTGMNTEAFF,TGTGCCAGCAGTTACCCCAGTATCGGACCGACAGGGATGAACACTGAAGCTTTCTTT
TRBV7-9,.,TRBJ1-2,TRBD1,CASTGDRANYGYTF,TGTGCCAGCACCGGGGACAGAGCTAACTATGGCTACACCTTC
TRBV6-1,many,TRBJ1-2,.,CASSLGDVDYGYTF,TGTGCCAGCAGCCTGGGCGACGTGGACTATGGCTACACCTTC
TRBV12-3/TRBV12-4,.,TRBJ2-5,.,CASTYRGQETQYF,TGTGCCAGCACCTACCGGGGTCAAGAGACCCAGTACTTC
TRBV20-1,few,TRBJ1-1,.,CSARSNRAEAFF,TGCAGTGCTCGTTCAAACAGGGCTGAAGCTTTCTTT
TRBV20-1,.,TRBJ1-5,.,CSASTWTAPNQPQHF,TGCAGTGCGTCTACTTGGACAGCGCCCAATCAGCCCCAGCATTTT
TRBV7-2,.,TRBJ1-4,.,CASSPRVGSNEKLFF,TGTGCCAGCAGCCCGAGGGTGGGGAGCAATGAAAAACTGTTTTTT
TRBV4-2,.,TRBJ1-3,.,CASSPARDSSGNTIYF,TGTGCCAGCAGTCCGGCTAGGGATAGCTCTGGAAACACCATATATTTT
TRBV7-7,.,TRBJ1-4,.,CASSLDNGSRLFF,TGTGCTAGCAGCTTGGACAACGGGAGCAGGCTGTTTTTT
TRBV4-3,few,TRBJ2-7,TRBD2,CASSLGLGRSYEQYF,TGCGCCAGCAGCCTTGGACTAGGTCGCTCCTACGAGCAGTACTTC
TRBV12-5,.,TRBJ1-1,.,CASGLVLARLGTEAFF,TGTGCTAGTGGTTTGGTATTGGCCAGATTAGGCACTGAAGCTTTCTTT
TRBV15,few,TRBJ1-3,.,CATSRIGRSSGNTIYF,TGTGCCACCAGCAGAATTGGAAGGTCCTCTGGAAACACCATATATTTT
TRBV10-3,few,TRBJ2-7,.,CAIRTVEGEQYF,TGTGCCATCAGGACAGTTGAAGGGGAGCAGTACTTC
TRBV12-3/TRBV12-4,.,TRBJ1-1,.,CASSNLRGAISEAFF,TGTGCCAGCAGCAACTTACGGGGGGCGATATCTGAAGCTTTCTTT
TRBV2,few,TRBJ1-2,.,CASSEVVSVSGGYTF,TGTGCCAGCAGTGAAGTCGTTTCGGTGTCGGGGGGCTACACCTTC
TRBV4-1,few,TRBJ1-2,TRBD1,CASSQTRDRGIYYGYTF,TGCGCCAGCAGCCAGACCAGGGACAGGGGGATATACTATGGCTACACCTTC
TRBV4-3,.,TRBJ1-2,.,CASSHPSTYGYTF,TGCGCCAGCAGCCACCCCAGCACCTATGGCTACACCTTC
TRBV7-3,once,TRBJ2-2,.,CASSRGVKRELFF,TGTGCCAGCTCACGGGGAGTAAAGCGGGAGCTGTTTTTT
TRBV7-2,few,TRBJ1-1,.,CASSLGREAFF,TGTGCCAGCAGCTTAGGGAGGGAAGCTTTCTTT
TRBV7-2,.,TRBJ1-1,.,CASSLLYRQHPPEAFF,TGTGCCAGCAGCTTACTTTATCGGCAGCACCCCCCTGAAGCTTTCTTT
TRBV20-1,few,TRBJ1-2,TRBD1,CSARGRQGAFLYGYTF,TGCAGTGCTAGAGGGCGACAGGGGGCGTTCCTCTATGGCTACACCTTC
TRBV7-7,once,TRBJ2-1,.,CASSLVPGPELEQFF,TGTGCTAGCAGCTTAGTCCCGGGACCAGAGTTGGAGCAGTTCTTC
TRBV7-8,few,TRBJ1-4,TRBD1,CASSSHRTGRNEKLFF,TGTGCCAGCAGCTCACACCGGACAGGGCGTAATGAAAAACTGTTTTTT